Sequencing of this T cell receptor beta chain was carried out in a study of T cells after yellow fever vaccination. As concerns this clonotype: Its antigen is still unknown.

From the 5' RACE reads, TCRdb called clonotypes with MiXCR, one entry per CDR3 protein. Here the sample spans 110,000 to 150,000 distinct CDR3 sequences, about 6.9% being singletons. CDR3 length: 14 amino acids. The germline CDR1 and CDR2 sequences are GTSNPN and SVGIG (reference sequence). V shed 0 bases and J shed 0 bases, with 7 bases lying between them. General study findings and limits: Few clonotypes appeared in both CD4 and CD8 compartments.

This clonotype was sampled from a man aged 25-40 years who received the YFV17D yellow fever vaccine. Sequences were derived from CD4+ T cells sorted from PBMCs, sampled 10 days after the yellow fever booster vaccination. This rearrangement joins TRBV30 to TRBJ2-3, with D possibly called TRBD1 or TRBD2 (6 bases each). Here the CDR3 reads CAWSVGGSTDTQYF. The CDR3 coding sequence is TGTGCCTGGAGTGTAGGGGGGAGCACAGATACGCAGTATTTT.